This T cell receptor (beta chain) was found in a study of CD4 T cell repertoires in COVID-19. The germline gives CDR1 MNHNY, CDR2 SVGAGI (reference sequence). V was trimmed by 2 bases and J by 2 bases, leaving 9 bases between them. The CDR3 loop spans 14 amino acids. These memory T cells were uncultured and sequenced directly after ex vivo isolation. TCRdb's table, derived via immunoSEQ multiplex PCR, lists solely in-frame clones and lacks some. The sample lists approximately 8,400 clones; around 84% were seen once. J is TRBJ2-5 and V is TRBV6-6; no clear D. The origin of this receptor is a human donor who had COVID-19. The material was effector memory CD4+ T cells from blood, obtained before the COVID-19 pandemic. In DNA form, the CDR3 reads TGTGCCAGCAGTTACGGTAACAGTCAAGAGACCCAGTACTTC. Translating gives CASSYGNSQETQYF.